Following are 20 T cell receptor beta chains from one sample sequenced in a study of identical twins. TCRdb re-analysed the 5' RACE reads in MiXCR, keeping a single row per CDR3 protein. Here the sample spans around 960,000 distinct CDR3 sequences, 10% to 15% being singletons. The same sample was also used in a study of yellow fever vaccine responses in identical twins.

Input material: PBMCs. These receptors originate from a young woman in good health.

J is TRBJ2-1 and V is TRBV7-8; TRBD2 might be the D (6 bases). V dropped 5 bases and J dropped 3 bases, with 17 bases sitting between them. The CDR3 contains 16 residues. The germline gives CDR1 SGHVS, CDR2 FQNEAQ. For the CDR3, the DNA is TGTGCCAGCAGCGGCCGGGGCGGGGACCTCTACAATGAGCAGTTCTTC. The encoded protein is CASSGRGGDLYNEQFF.

The chain carries TRBV6-5 and TRBJ2-5; D is undetermined. Germline V gene data show CDR1 as MNHEY and CDR2 as SVGAGI. CDR3 size: 14 residues. V was clipped by 0 bases and J by 5 bases, with 10 bases between them. The DNA for the CDR3 is TGTGCCAGCAGTTACTCGGGCCTTGGGGAGACCCAGTACTTC. Its translation is CASSYSGLGETQYF.

This clonotype was recorded a few times. V gene TRBV27 combines with J gene TRBJ2-7, with TRBD2 matching 15 bases. V trimming: 8 bases; J trimming: 0 bases; junction bases outside the gene matches: 5. CDR1 MNHEY and CDR2 SMNVEV come from the germline V gene (reference sequence). The CDR3 runs 16 residues. CDR3 residues: CASEGLAGGGSYEQYF. CDR3 nucleotide sequence: TGTGCCAGCGAGGGACTAGCGGGAGGTGGCTCCTACGAGCAGTACTTC.

This clonotype has only a few counts. The V gene is TRBV6-5, the J gene TRBJ2-3; unclear D gene. There are 16 residues in the CDR3. V lost 0 bases to trimming and J lost 4 bases, with 14 bases between them. Germline CDR1 reads MNHEY; CDR2 reads SVGAGI. The CDR3 sequence: CASSYSRWVRADTQYF. CDR3 DNA: TGTGCCAGCAGTTACTCGAGATGGGTTCGGGCAGATACGCAGTATTTT.

This clonotype was seen at least ten times. The chain joins TRBV14 to TRBJ2-2; tentative D call: TRBD1 (6 bases). Trimming removed 4 bases from V and 7 bases from J, with 16 bases in between. The CDR3 sequence is 15 residues long. Germline loops: CDR1 SGHDN, CDR2 FVKESK. CDR3 region: CASSLQGWIGGELFF. CDR3 DNA: TGTGCCAGCAGCCTACAGGGTTGGATTGGCGGGGAGCTGTTTTTT.

In its sample, this clonotype was seen a few times. The V and J genes are TRBV6-2 or TRBV6-3 and TRBJ2-1, with TRBD2 matching over 7 bases. Germline V gene lookup returns CDR1 MNHEY and CDR2 SVGEGT. CDR3 length equals 14 residues. With 6 bases clipped from V and 8 bases from J, the junction kept 10 bases outside the gene matches. The CDR3 bases are TGTGCCAGCAGCAACTCTCTAGCGGTGTATGAGCAGTTCTTC. This codes for CASSNSLAVYEQFF.

This clonotype was observed a handful of times. V usage is TRBV20-1 and J usage is TRBJ2-1; 10 nucleotides agree with TRBD1. Germline V gives CDR1 DFQATT, CDR2 SNEGSKA (reference sequence). J was trimmed by 4 bases and V by 3 bases; bases with no gene match: 15. This CDR3 contains 18 residues. The CDR3 here is CSARAGQGSSGRYNEQFF. In nucleotides, the CDR3 is TGCAGTGCTAGGGCGGGACAGGGGAGTAGCGGGCGTTACAATGAGCAGTTCTTC.

This clonotype has just a few counts. V gene TRBV24-1 combines with J gene TRBJ2-2, with 9 bases that match TRBD1. V shed 9 bases and J 5 bases; nucleotides not matched to a gene: 6. The CDR3 contains 14 residues. Looked up from germline, CDR1 is KGHDR and CDR2 is SFDVKD. This CDR3 reads CATAGTGSTGELFF. The CDR3 DNA follows: TGTGCCACCGCCGGGACAGGGTCGACCGGGGAGCTGTTTTTT.

This clonotype was detected many times. The V call is TRBV29-1, the J call TRBJ2-1, with D perhaps TRBD1 or TRBD2 (6 bases each). V lost 7 bases to trimming and J lost 4 bases, with 14 bases between them. The length of the CDR3 is 13 residues. Germline V lookup: CDR1 SQVTM, CDR2 ANQGSEA. The CDR3 here is CSGAGGGYNEQFF. CDR3 nucleotide sequence: TGCAGCGGAGCTGGAGGGGGGTACAATGAGCAGTTCTTC.

V usage is TRBV21-1 and J usage is TRBJ2-7; the table's D call TRBD1 went unverified against the DNA. TRBV21-1 is annotated as a pseudogene. The CDR3 is 16 residues long. The CDR3: CASSKVDRQSSYEQYF. The DNA for the CDR3 is TGTGCCAGCAGCAAAGTGGACAGACAGAGCTCCTACGAGCAGTACTTC.

This clonotype was picked up a small number of times. The J gene is TRBJ1-1, the V gene TRBV20-1; unclear D gene. The CDR3 sequence is 13 residues long. Germline loops: CDR1 DFQATT, CDR2 SNEGSKA (reference sequence). V was shortened by 1 base and J by 3 bases, with 9 bases between the two germline ends. The CDR3 region has the DNA TGCAGTGCTAGAGTACGCATATACACTGAAGCTTTCTTT. Protein sequence: CSARVRIYTEAFF.

This chain uses TRBV24-1 with TRBJ2-3; 8 bases are a match to TRBD1. Germline CDR1 and CDR2: KGHDR and SFDVKD. This CDR3 region has 12 residues. V lost 10 bases to trimming and J lost 5 bases; unmatched junction nucleotides: 4. The CDR3 region is CATQGAGDTQYF. In DNA, the CDR3 is TGTGCCACTCAGGGGGCGGGAGATACGCAGTATTTT.

At least ten counts were recorded for this clonotype. This chain connects TRBV10-3 to TRBJ1-1; D gene unclear. The length of the CDR3 is 15 residues. V lost 0 bases to trimming and J lost 4 bases, with 12 bases between them. Per germline, CDR1 ENHRY and CDR2 SYGVKD. The CDR3 DNA reads TGTGCCATCAGTGAGTCCGCTGTGATTTCCACTGAAGCTTTCTTT. Translation gives CAISESAVISTEAFF.

V usage is TRBV3-1 and J usage is TRBJ2-7; maybe TRBD2 (6 bases). V lost 5 bases and J 5 bases, leaving 28 bases between the germline ends. From germline, CDR1 is LGHDT and CDR2 YNNKEL (reference sequence). This CDR3 region has 18 residues. CDR3 amino acids: CASSKTDLLGRPRDEQYF. The CDR3 DNA follows: TGTGCCAGCAGCAAAACCGATCTACTGGGGAGGCCCAGGGACGAGCAGTACTTC.

This clonotype was seen a few times. The chain links TRBV20-1 to TRBJ2-7, with D maybe TRBD1 (6 bases). Germline CDR1 and CDR2: DFQATT and SNEGSKA (reference sequence). Trimming took 1 base from V and 2 from J, leaving 12 bases between them. The CDR3 totals 14 residues. CDR3 amino acids: CSARADRTAYEQYF. The CDR3 region has the DNA TGCAGTGCTAGAGCAGACAGGACAGCCTACGAGCAGTACTTC.

The chain uses TRBV9 and TRBJ2-7; 14 nucleotides match TRBD2. CDR3 length: 15 amino acids. Germline lookup yields CDR1 SGDLS and CDR2 YYNGEE. The junction had 3 bases not matched to a gene; V was cut back by 3 bases and J by 4 bases. The CDR3 here is CASSGGTSGSYEQYF. CDR3 sequence (DNA): TGTGCCAGCAGCGGAGGGACTAGCGGGAGTTACGAGCAGTACTTC. Complete variable domain (other parts from reference TRBV9 and TRBJ2-7): DSGVTQTPKHLITATGQRVTLRCSPRSGDLSVYWYQQSLDQGLQFLIQYYNGEERAKGNILERFSAQQFPDLHSELNLSSLELGDSALYFCASSGGTSGSYEQYFGPGTRLTVT.

J is TRBJ2-5 and V is TRBV12-3 or TRBV12-4, with a tentative D call TRBD1 (5 bases). V lost 5 bases, J lost 1 base, and 14 bases lay in between. The CDR3 runs 15 residues. CDR3 DNA: TGTGCCAGCAGTCCACCCCAGGGTTTCCAAGAGACCCAGTACTTC. As protein: CASSPPQGFQETQYF.

This clonotype has a handful of counts. The chain recombines TRBV28 with TRBJ1-1; D gene uncertain. V shed 10 bases and J shed 0 bases, with 15 bases lying between them. The germline V gene has CDR1 MDHEN and CDR2 SYDVKM. CDR3 length equals 14 residues. The CDR3 loop is CATCLGRVNTEAFF. The CDR3, as DNA: TGTGCCACCTGTCTAGGGCGCGTGAACACTGAAGCTTTCTTT.

V usage is TRBV4-1 and J usage is TRBJ2-3; either TRBD1 or TRBD2 may supply D (5 bases each). The V end lost 0 bases, the J end lost 6 bases, and 7 bases lay between the germline ends. Per germline, CDR1 MGHRA and CDR2 YSYEKL. CDR3 length equals 13 residues. As DNA, the CDR3 is TGCGCCAGCAGCCAAGAGGGGGTGGATACGCAGTATTTT. Translated, it gives CASSQEGVDTQYF.

The chain couples TRBV2 to TRBJ2-1; TRBD2 aligns across 8 bases. The CDR3 length is 15 residues. The V segment lost 3 bases and the J segment 6 bases; nucleotides outside the gene matches: 7. Germline assignment: CDR1 SNHLY and CDR2 FYNNEI. The CDR3 sequence is CASSDGSGIGNEQFF. The CDR3 DNA sequence: TGTGCCAGCAGTGACGGTAGCGGGATTGGCAATGAGCAGTTCTTC. The entire variable domain, with the rest obtained from reference TRBV2 and TRBJ2-1, is as follows: EPEVTQTPSHQVTQMGQEVILRCVPISNHLYFYWYRQILGQKVEFLVSFYNNEISEKSEIFDDQFSVERPDGSNFTLKIRSTKLEDSAMYFCASSDGSGIGNEQFFGPGTRLTVL.